Following are 15 T cell receptor beta chains from one sample sequenced in a study of molecular identifiers for immune sequencing clone quantification. TCRdb passed the PCR reads through MiXCR, listing each CDR3 protein once. The data contain hundreds of thousands of distinct CDR3 sequences, roughly 25% of them singletons. Sequencing was done on a sample of naive CD8+ T cells from blood, with Jurkat cell RNA spiked in. The subset is: FACS-sorted CD8+CD4-CCR7+CD45RA+ naive T cells. These receptors were obtained from a human donor in good health. Some libraries in this study had Jurkat cell RNA spiked in.

This chain links TRBV27 with TRBJ1-6, with a possible D match to TRBD1 (5 bases). This CDR3 is 14 amino acids long. Per germline, CDR1 MNHEY and CDR2 SMNVEV (reference sequence). Trimming stripped 4 bases from V and 13 bases from J, with 17 bases between. CDR3 amino acids: CASSSGTSVGPLHF. In DNA form, the CDR3 reads TGTGCCAGCAGTTCCGGGACGTCGGTCGGGCCCCTCCACTTT.

The chain recombines TRBV28 with TRBJ2-7, with 9 positions matching TRBD1. Trimming cost V 4 bases and J 3 bases; bases outside gene matches: 7. The CDR3 extends over 15 amino acids. Germline CDR1 and CDR2: MDHEN and SYDVKM. CDR3 sequence: CASSSSGTGIYEQYF. The CDR3 nucleotides read TGTGCCAGCAGTTCCTCCGGGACAGGGATCTACGAGCAGTACTTC. The complete variable domain, with remaining parts taken from reference TRBV28 and TRBJ2-7, reads DVKVTQSSRYLVKRTGEKVFLECVQDMDHENMFWYRQDPGLGLRLIYFSYDVKMKEKGDIPEGYSVSREKKERFSLILESASTNQTSMYLCASSSSGTGIYEQYFGPGTRLTVT.

The chain links TRBV9 to TRBJ2-7; tentatively, D is TRBD2 (6 bases). This CDR3 comprises 15 residues. V lost 0 bases, J lost 2 bases, and 12 bases lay in between. Germline CDR1 SGDLS, CDR2 YYNGEE. The CDR3 nucleotides read TGTGCCAGCAGCGTAGGGATAGCGGTTACCTACGAGCAGTACTTC. It specifies CASSVGIAVTYEQYF.

Details on this clonotype: A much larger clone sits a single nucleotide away, making a read error possible. The chain links TRBV6-2 or TRBV6-3 to TRBJ2-2; D is possibly TRBD2 (5 bases). The CDR3 is 19 residues long. V lost 8 bases and J lost 0, with 25 bases in between. Germline values: CDR1 MNHEY, CDR2 SVGEGT. DNA for the CDR3: TGTGCCAGCGGTCCCCCAAACCCGGGGTGGGGTTCGAACACCGGGGAGCTGTTTTTT. Translating it yields CASGPPNPGWGSNTGELFF.

Turning to this clonotype: This may be a read error: a much more frequent sequence differs by one nucleotide. The J gene is TRBJ2-3, the V gene TRBV4-3; 10 bases line up with TRBD2. V dropped 4 bases and J dropped 4; count of bases not matched to a gene: 8. There are 16 residues in the CDR3. Looked up from germline, CDR1 is LGHNA and CDR2 is YSLEER. In DNA, the CDR3 is TGCGCCAGCAGCCTATCATCTAGCGGGAGCCCAGATACGCAGTATTTT. Amino acid sequence: CASSLSSSGSPDTQYF.

The chain recombines TRBV27 with TRBJ1-1; D gene uncertain. The CDR3 runs 17 residues. Deletions cut 3 bases from V and 4 bases from J, with 21 bases between. The V gene's germline CDR1 is MNHEY and CDR2 SMNVEV (reference sequence). In DNA, the CDR3 is TGTGCCAGCAGTTTCTCACTCGGTGTAGAACTAAGCACTGAAGCTTTCTTT. This translates into CASSFSLGVELSTEAFF.

The rearrangement uses TRBV19 and TRBJ2-1, with 8 nucleotides matching TRBD1. The CDR3 runs to 14 residues. The germline V gene encodes CDR1 LNHDA and CDR2 SQIVND (reference sequence). J lost 3 bases, V lost 7 bases, and 5 bases had no gene match. CDR3 region: CASIGTGRYNEQFF. CDR3 sequence (DNA): TGTGCCAGTATAGGGACAGGCCGCTACAATGAGCAGTTCTTC.

The rearrangement uses TRBV6-2 or TRBV6-3 and TRBJ1-1; 12 bases are shared with TRBD1. The CDR3 length is 15 residues. Trimming removed 10 bases from V and 4 bases from J; junction bases left unmatched: 10. In germline, CDR1 is MNHEY, CDR2 SVGEGT. CDR3 in amino acids: CAIKGTGGEGTEAFF. CDR3 in DNA: TGTGCCATCAAGGGGACAGGGGGCGAAGGCACTGAAGCTTTCTTT.

This clonotype was seen a few times. The rearrangement links TRBV20-1 to TRBJ2-5; D not certain. Trimming took 5 bases from V and 4 from J, leaving 11 bases between them. The CDR3 is made up of 12 amino acids. The germline V gene encodes CDR1 DFQATT and CDR2 SNEGSKA (reference sequence). CDR3 DNA sequence: TGCAGTGCTCTCCGAGTCGGAGAGACCCAGTACTTC. Residues: CSALRVGETQYF.

As concerns this clonotype: This may arise from a read error, as a much more abundant clone is one base away. The chain is built from TRBV28 and TRBJ2-1; a possible D gene is TRBD1 (6 bases). The CDR3 length is 14 residues. Germline assignment: CDR1 MDHEN and CDR2 SYDVKM. CDR3 loop: CASSLAGASDEQSF. In nucleotides, the CDR3 is TGTGCCAGCAGTTTAGCAGGGGCGAGCGATGAGCAGTCCTTC.

The V call is TRBV30, the J call TRBJ1-2; D unresolved. The CDR3 loop spans 12 amino acids. CDR1 is GTSNPN and CDR2 is SVGIG in the germline V gene (reference sequence). Trimming removed 3 bases from V and 8 bases from J, with 13 bases in between. The CDR3 DNA reads as TGTGCCTGGAGCGCAACCTTCGAAGGCTACACCTTC. Protein: CAWSATFEGYTF.

With respect to this clonotype: The junction departs from germline at one end; a sequencing error may be responsible. V is TRBV19 and J is TRBJ2-7, with 7 bases aligning to TRBD2. The CDR3 loop spans 13 amino acids. In germline, CDR1 is LNHDA, CDR2 SQIVND (reference sequence). In DNA, the CDR3 is TGTGCCAGTAGTATGCGGGGGTTCTACGCGCAGTACTTC. Its protein product is CASSMRGFYAQYF.

This clonotype was seen many times. J is TRBJ1-4 and V is TRBV12-3 or TRBV12-4; D possibly corresponds to TRBD1 (5 bases). Trimming shortened V by 0 bases and J by 8 bases, and 13 bases separated the two germline ends. CDR3 length: 15 amino acids. The CDR3 is CASSLALGVREKLFF. The CDR3 region has the DNA TGTGCCAGCAGTTTAGCGTTAGGGGTCCGGGAAAAACTGTTTTTT.

At least ten counts were recorded for this clonotype. The V and J genes are TRBV29-1 and TRBJ2-7; D possibly matches TRBD1 or TRBD2 (5 bases each). Germline V gene data show CDR1 as SQVTM and CDR2 as ANQGSEA. The CDR3 contains 14 residues. The V end was cut by 5 bases, the J end by 2 bases, with 16 bases between. CDR3 loop: CSVSPGPGAYEQYF. The DNA of the CDR3 is TGCAGCGTTTCCCCGGGACCCGGGGCCTACGAGCAGTACTTC.

The CDR3 spells CASSERAGQETQYF. CDR3 coding DNA: TGTGCCAGCAGTGAACGGGCAGGCCAAGAGACCCAGTACTTC. The chain carries TRBV2 and TRBJ2-5, with D hard to call. This CDR3 region has 14 residues. The V gene lost 2 bases and the J gene lost 1 base, with 8 bases spanning the gap. Germline lookup yields CDR1 SNHLY and CDR2 FYNNEI.